This T cell receptor (beta chain) was documented in a study of long-term antiretroviral therapy in people with HIV. Whole-study context: There is a gap of about a decade between the earliest samples and the later 2015 immediate-ART recommendation.

Researchers ran immunoSEQ v3.0 at survey level. Repertoires were generated with immunoSEQ multiplex PCR, while TCRdb's copy carries only in-frame clones and drops some. The sample records tens of thousands of clones, 75% to 85% being singletons. Trimming cost V 3 bases and J 9 bases, with 16 bases left between them. In germline, CDR1 is SGHDN, CDR2 FVKESK. The CDR3 loop spans 14 amino acids. The input for sequencing was unsorted PBMCs, taken 3.4 years after starting antiretroviral therapy. The sequence was obtained from a man in his thirties or forties with HIV. The chain joins TRBV14 to TRBJ2-3; D perhaps matches TRBD1 (5 bases). In DNA, the CDR3 is TGTGCCAGCAGCCATCCAGGGTTAAGGGGAACGCAGTATTTT. Residues: CASSHPGLRGTQYF.